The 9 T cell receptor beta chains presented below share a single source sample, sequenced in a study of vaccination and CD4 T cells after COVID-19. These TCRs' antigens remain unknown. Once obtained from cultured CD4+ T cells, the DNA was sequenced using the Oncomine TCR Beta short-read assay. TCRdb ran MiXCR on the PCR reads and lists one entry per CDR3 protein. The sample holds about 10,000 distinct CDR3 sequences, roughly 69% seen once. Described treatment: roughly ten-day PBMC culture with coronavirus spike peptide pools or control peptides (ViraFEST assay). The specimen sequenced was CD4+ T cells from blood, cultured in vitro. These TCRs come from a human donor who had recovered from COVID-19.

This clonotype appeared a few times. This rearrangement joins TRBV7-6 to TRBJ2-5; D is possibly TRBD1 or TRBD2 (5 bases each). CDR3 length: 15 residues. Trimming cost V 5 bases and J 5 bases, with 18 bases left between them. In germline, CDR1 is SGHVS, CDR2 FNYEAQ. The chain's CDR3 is CASSPFGQGGETQYF. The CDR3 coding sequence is TGTGCCAGCAGCCCCTTCGGGCAGGGCGGGGAGACCCAGTACTTC.

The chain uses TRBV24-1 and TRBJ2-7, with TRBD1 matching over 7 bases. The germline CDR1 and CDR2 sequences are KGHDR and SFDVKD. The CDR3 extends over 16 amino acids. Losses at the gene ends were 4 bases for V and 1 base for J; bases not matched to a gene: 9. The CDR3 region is CATSEATGVGSYEQYF. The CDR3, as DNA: TGTGCCACCAGTGAGGCTACAGGGGTAGGATCCTACGAGCAGTACTTC.

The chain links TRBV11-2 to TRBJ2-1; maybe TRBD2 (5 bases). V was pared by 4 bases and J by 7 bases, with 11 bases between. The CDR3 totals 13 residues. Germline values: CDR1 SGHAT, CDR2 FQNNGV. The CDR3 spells CASSSDSGNEQFF. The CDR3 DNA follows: TGTGCCAGCAGCTCGGACTCGGGGAATGAGCAGTTCTTC.

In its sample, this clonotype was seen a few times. DNA for the CDR3: TGTGCCAGCAGTCAAGGACAGAAATATAATTCACCCCTCCACTTT. Protein sequence: CASSQGQKYNSPLHF. This chain links TRBV2 with TRBJ1-6; weak D call: TRBD1 (6 bases). V was trimmed by 5 bases and J by 4 bases, leaving 12 bases between them. The CDR3 has 15 amino acids. Germline CDR1 and CDR2: SNHLY and FYNNEI.

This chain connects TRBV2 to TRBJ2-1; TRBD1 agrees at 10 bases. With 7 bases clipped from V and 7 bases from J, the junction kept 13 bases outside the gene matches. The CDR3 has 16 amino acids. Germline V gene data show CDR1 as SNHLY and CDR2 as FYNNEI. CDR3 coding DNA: TGTGCCAGCAAGGGACAGGGGTGGCCGGGTAAAAATGAGCAGTTCTTC. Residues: CASKGQGWPGKNEQFF.

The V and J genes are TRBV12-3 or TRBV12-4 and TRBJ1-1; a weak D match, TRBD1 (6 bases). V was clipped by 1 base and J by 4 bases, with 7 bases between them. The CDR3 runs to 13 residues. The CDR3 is CASSLEQGTEAFF. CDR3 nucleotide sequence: TGTGCCAGCAGTTTAGAACAGGGCACTGAAGCTTTCTTT.

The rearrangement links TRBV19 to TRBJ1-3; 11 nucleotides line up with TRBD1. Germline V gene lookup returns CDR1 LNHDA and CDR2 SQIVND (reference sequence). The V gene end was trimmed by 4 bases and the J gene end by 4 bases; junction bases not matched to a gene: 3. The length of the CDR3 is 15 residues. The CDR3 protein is CASSTRTGGGNTIYF. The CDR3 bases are TGTGCCAGTAGTACCCGGACAGGGGGCGGAAACACCATATATTTT.

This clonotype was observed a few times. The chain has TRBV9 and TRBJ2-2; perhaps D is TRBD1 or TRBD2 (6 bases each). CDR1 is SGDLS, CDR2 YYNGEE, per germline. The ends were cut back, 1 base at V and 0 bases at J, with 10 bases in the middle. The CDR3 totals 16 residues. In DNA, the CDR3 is TGTGCCAGCAGCGTACGGGGGACAACGAACACCGGGGAGCTGTTTTTT. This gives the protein CASSVRGTTNTGELFF.

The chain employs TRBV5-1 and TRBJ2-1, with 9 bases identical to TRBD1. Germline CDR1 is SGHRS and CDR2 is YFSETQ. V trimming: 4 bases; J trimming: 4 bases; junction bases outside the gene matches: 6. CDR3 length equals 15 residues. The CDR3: CASSRDRVEYNEQFF. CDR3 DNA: TGCGCCAGCAGCCGGGACAGGGTCGAGTACAATGAGCAGTTCTTC.